These 30 T cell receptor beta chains share one sample of origin, sequenced in a study of blood T cell repertoires in COVID-19. The method was immunoSEQ multiplex PCR; TCRdb's version includes in-frame clones alone and lacks a portion of them. The sample holds roughly 84,000 clones, about 80% seen once. The sequenced sample consisted of peripheral blood. The receptors originated from a woman aged 50 to 60 with acute or convalescent COVID-19.

The V gene is TRBV7-4, the J gene TRBJ2-5; D possibly corresponds to TRBD2 (5 bases). Deletions cut 2 bases from V and 7 bases from J, with 14 bases between. The CDR3 runs to 14 residues. CDR1 is SGHVT, CDR2 SQSDAQ, per germline. The CDR3 loop reads CASSLYWGVRTQYF. The CDR3 DNA follows: TGTGCCAGCAGCTTATATTGGGGAGTCAGGACCCAGTACTTC.

V usage is TRBV4-2 and J usage is TRBJ2-3, with 12 bases lining up with TRBD2. Germline loops: CDR1 LGHNA, CDR2 YNFKEQ. This CDR3 is built from 15 residues. J was trimmed by 0 bases and V by 5 bases; bases with no gene match: 0. The CDR3 nucleotides read TGTGCCAGCAGCGGGACTAGCGGGAGCACAGATACGCAGTATTTT. It codes for CASSGTSGSTDTQYF.

This rearrangement joins TRBV18 to TRBJ1-4; no definite D call. This CDR3 spans 15 amino acids. Germline V gives CDR1 KGHSH, CDR2 LQKENI. V lost 1 base, J lost 4 bases, and 10 bases lay in between. This CDR3 reads CASSPREIINEKLFF. CDR3 in DNA: TGTGCCAGCTCACCACGCGAGATCATTAATGAAAAACTGTTTTTT.

This rearrangement joins TRBV4-3 to TRBJ1-2, with D possibly TRBD1 on 6 matching bases. The CDR3 loop spans 14 amino acids. V was pared by 4 bases and J by 7 bases, with 16 bases between. Germline lookup yields CDR1 LGHNA and CDR2 YSLEER. CDR3 protein: CASSPEGGLVGYTF. The CDR3 bases are TGCGCCAGCAGCCCCGAGGGGGGGCTGGTTGGCTACACCTTC.

This clone was seen a handful of times. The chain couples TRBV4-2 to TRBJ1-2; 10 positions match TRBD1. The CDR3 covers 15 residues. Germline V gene data show CDR1 as LGHNA and CDR2 as YNFKEQ. Trimming cost V 4 bases and J 5 bases; bases outside gene matches: 7. The CDR3 sequence: CASSPERDRGYGYTF. CDR3 sequence (DNA): TGTGCCAGCAGCCCGGAGAGGGACAGGGGATATGGCTACACCTTC.

The V gene is TRBV29-1, the J gene TRBJ1-1; a weak D match, TRBD1 (5 bases). Germline values: CDR1 SQVTM, CDR2 ANQGSEA. The CDR3 is 14 residues long. V lost 4 bases and J lost 5, with 17 bases in between. The CDR3 region has the DNA TGCAGCGTTGCTTCCGGGGACCGGGGGACTGAAGCTTTCTTT. Its protein product is CSVASGDRGTEAFF.

This clone occurred a few times. V is TRBV2 and J is TRBJ2-7, with D tentatively TRBD1 (6 bases). V was trimmed by 2 bases and J by 6 bases, leaving 17 bases between them. The CDR3 is 15 residues long. Germline V gene lookup returns CDR1 SNHLY and CDR2 FYNNEI. The CDR3 coding sequence is TGTGCCAGCAGTGAATCGGTCAGGGACATAGGCGAGCAGTACTTC. This encodes CASSESVRDIGEQYF. Filled out from reference TRBV2 and TRBJ2-7, the complete variable domain reads EPEVTQTPSHQVTQMGQEVILRCVPISNHLYFYWYRQILGQKVEFLVSFYNNEISEKSEIFDDQFSVERPDGSNFTLKIRSTKLEDSAMYFCASSESVRDIGEQYFGPGTRLTVT.

Sample share makes this clone medium-sized (0.01 to 0.1%). The chain combines TRBV2 with TRBJ2-1, with TRBD2 identical over 15 bases. This CDR3 contains 16 residues. The germline V gene has CDR1 SNHLY and CDR2 FYNNEI. V lost 6 bases to trimming and J lost 9 bases; unmatched junction nucleotides: 9. CDR3 bases: TGTGCCAGCAGCGAACCGGGACTAGCGGGGGGAGGTGAGCAGTTCTTC. Residues: CASSEPGLAGGGEQFF.

The rearrangement joins TRBV29-1 to TRBJ2-3; D is unclear. In germline, CDR1 is SQVTM, CDR2 ANQGSEA. There are 12 residues in the CDR3. Trimming took 0 bases from V and 3 from J, leaving 4 bases between them. CDR3 amino acids: CSVEDTTDTQYF. DNA of the CDR3: TGCAGCGTTGAAGATACAACAGATACGCAGTATTTT.

This clone was counted only a few times. The chain uses TRBV15 and TRBJ1-6; D ambiguous. V dropped 3 bases and J dropped 4 bases, with 7 bases sitting between them. Germline V CDR1 and CDR2: LNHNV, YYDKDF (reference sequence). CDR3 length: 14 residues. The CDR3 here is CATSSELYNSPLHF. CDR3 DNA: TGTGCCACCAGCAGCGAACTATATAATTCACCCCTCCACTTT. Based on the CDR3 plus reference TRBV15 and TRBJ1-6, the full variable domain is DAMVIQNPRYQVTQFGKPVTLSCSQTLNHNVMYWYQQKSSQAPKLLFHYYDKDFNNEADTPDNFQSRRPNTSFCFLDIRSPGLGDTAMYLCATSSELYNSPLHFGNGTRLTVT.

The V gene is TRBV13, the J gene TRBJ2-5, with D hard to call. CDR3 length: 16 amino acids. Germline V gives CDR1 PRHDT, CDR2 FYEKMQ (reference sequence). V was shortened by 4 bases and J by 4 bases, with 19 bases between the two germline ends. CDR3 bases: TGTGCCAGCAGCTCATCTCAGGTCCCCCCCGCAGAGACCCAGTACTTC. Its protein product is CASSSSQVPPAETQYF.

The genes are TRBV14 and TRBJ1-6, with 8 bases that match TRBD1. Germline V lookup: CDR1 SGHDN, CDR2 FVKESK. Losses at the gene ends were 4 bases for V and 8 bases for J; bases not matched to a gene: 4. This CDR3 region has 14 residues. CDR3 coding DNA: TGTGCCAGCAGCCCGGACAGGGCGGATTCACCCCTCCACTTT. It specifies CASSPDRADSPLHF.

In this sample, this clone turned up once. The rearrangement links TRBV28 to TRBJ1-4; 10 bases are shared with TRBD1. The J segment lost 7 bases and the V segment lost 4 bases, leaving 6 bases of the junction unmatched. CDR1 and CDR2 (germline): MDHEN, SYDVKM. The CDR3 contains 15 residues. The CDR3 DNA reads TGTGCCAGCAGTTCCGGACAGGGGGGGGGTGAAAAACTGTTTTTT. It is translated as CASSSGQGGGEKLFF.

The rearrangement links TRBV5-1 to TRBJ2-2; D is perhaps TRBD1 (5 bases). V was clipped by 0 bases and J by 6 bases, with 9 bases between them. CDR1 SGHRS and CDR2 YFSETQ come from the germline V gene. The CDR3 is 14 residues long. The CDR3 protein is CASSLEAGSGELFF. CDR3 nucleotides: TGCGCCAGCAGCTTGGAAGCAGGGTCCGGGGAGCTGTTTTTT.

The chain couples TRBV13 to TRBJ1-1; D unresolved. CDR1 is PRHDT, CDR2 FYEKMQ, per germline (reference sequence). The CDR3 totals 16 residues. V lost 5 bases and J 2 bases, leaving 18 bases between the germline ends. CDR3 protein: CASSRLLGGRNTEAFF. The CDR3 DNA sequence: TGTGCCAGCAGCCGACTCTTGGGAGGGAGAAACACTGAAGCTTTCTTT. Based on the CDR3 plus reference TRBV13 and TRBJ1-1, the full variable domain is AAGVIQSPRHLIKEKRETATLKCYPIPRHDTVYWYQQGPGQDPQFLISFYEKMQSDKGSIPDRFSAQQFSDYHSELNMSSLELGDSALYFCASSRLLGGRNTEAFFGQGTRLTVV.

This chain connects TRBV5-4 to TRBJ1-6; TRBD1 aligns across 8 bases. The ends lost 2 bases at V and 7 bases at J; junction bases unmatched: 5. Per germline, CDR1 SGHNT and CDR2 YYREEE (reference sequence). CDR3 size: 15 residues. In nucleotides, the CDR3 is TGTGCCAGCAGCTTACAGGGGGTGCGGAATTCACCCCTCCACTTT. Translating gives CASSLQGVRNSPLHF.

The V and J genes are TRBV7-2 and TRBJ2-3; D perhaps matches TRBD1 (6 bases). This CDR3 region has 14 residues. Deletions cut 1 base from V and 1 base from J, with 6 bases between. Germline CDR1 and CDR2: SGHTA and FQGNSA. In DNA, the CDR3 is TGTGCCAGCAGCTTAGAGGGGGGCACAGATACGCAGTATTTT. This encodes CASSLEGGTDTQYF.

This rearrangement joins TRBV11-2 to TRBJ1-2; D gene uncertain. The V gene's germline CDR1 is SGHAT and CDR2 FQNNGV. This CDR3 is 16 amino acids long. V was pared by 4 bases and J by 5 bases, with 20 bases between. Written as DNA, the CDR3 is TGTGCCAGCAGCTCCGAGATGCGCAGCGGACCTTATGGCTACACCTTC. This translates into CASSSEMRSGPYGYTF.

The rearrangement uses TRBV4-2 and TRBJ2-1; 8 bases agree with TRBD2. CDR1 and CDR2 (germline): LGHNA, YNFKEQ. The V and J ends lost 0 bases and 7 bases, in that order; junction bases with no gene match: 8. CDR3 length: 16 amino acids. CDR3 loop: CASSQDPGGSGNEQFF. The CDR3 bases are TGTGCCAGCAGCCAAGATCCGGGGGGGTCAGGTAATGAGCAGTTCTTC.

This clone appeared a few times. The V gene is TRBV5-1, the J gene TRBJ2-7; possible D gene TRBD1, 6 bases. From germline, CDR1 is SGHRS and CDR2 YFSETQ. The CDR3 runs 15 residues. Trimming removed 3 bases at V and 3 bases at J, with 16 bases between. CDR3 sequence: CASSWVGQGSYEQYF. The CDR3 region has the DNA TGCGCCAGCAGCTGGGTGGGGCAGGGGAGCTACGAGCAGTACTTC.

V usage is TRBV18 and J usage is TRBJ2-2; TRBD1 is a possible D gene (5 bases). CDR3 length: 15 amino acids. The germline V and J ends were trimmed by 3 bases and 2 bases, with 10 bases remaining between them. Germline-derived CDR1 and CDR2 are KGHSH and LQKENI. The CDR3 sequence is CASSPDRPNTGELFF. The CDR3 DNA follows: TGTGCCAGCTCACCCGACAGACCCAACACCGGGGAGCTGTTTTTT.

The chain is built from TRBV5-8 and TRBJ1-1; TRBD1 is a possible D gene (5 bases). CDR1 SGHTS and CDR2 YDEGEE come from the germline V gene. The V gene lost 0 bases and the J gene lost 3 bases, with 9 bases spanning the gap. The CDR3 is 14 residues long. The CDR3 DNA reads as TGTGCCAGCAGCTTGGGAGGAGGGGACACTGAAGCTTTCTTT. Translating it yields CASSLGGGDTEAFF.

V and J are TRBV5-1 and TRBJ2-1, with 7 bases that match TRBD2. The CDR3 totals 16 residues. Looked up from germline, CDR1 is SGHRS and CDR2 is YFSETQ. The V segment lost 1 base and the J segment 0 bases; nucleotides outside the gene matches: 4. DNA for the CDR3: TGCGCCAGCAGCTTGTTGGGAGGGCGCTCCTACAATGAGCAGTTCTTC. Translating it yields CASSLLGGRSYNEQFF.

The chain recombines TRBV19 with TRBJ1-1, with 7 bases matching TRBD1. Germline values: CDR1 LNHDA, CDR2 SQIVND (reference sequence). V shed 5 bases, J shed 1 base, and the junction held 4 bases outside the gene matches. This CDR3 spans 14 amino acids. The CDR3 DNA reads TGTGCCAGTAGTGAGGGACAGCAGAACACTGAAGCTTTCTTT. Protein: CASSEGQQNTEAFF.

The V call is TRBV7-2, the J call TRBJ2-1, with 7 bases identical to TRBD1. CDR3 size: 15 residues. The germline V gene has CDR1 SGHTA and CDR2 FQGNSA. Unmatched junction bases numbered 2, after V lost 1 base and J lost 2 bases. The chain's CDR3 is CASSLEGATYNEQFF. Here the CDR3 DNA reads TGTGCCAGCAGCTTAGAGGGGGCCACCTACAATGAGCAGTTCTTC.

This rearrangement joins TRBV27 to TRBJ1-1; D remains unclear. Trimming took 2 bases from V and 1 from J, leaving 8 bases between them. CDR3 length: 14 residues. Germline V gene lookup returns CDR1 MNHEY and CDR2 SMNVEV (reference sequence). The CDR3 here is CASSLRAGNTEAFF. CDR3 sequence (DNA): TGTGCCAGCAGTTTAAGAGCCGGGAACACTGAAGCTTTCTTT.

J is TRBJ1-1 and V is TRBV3-1 (or the pseudogene TRBV3-2), with D maybe TRBD1 (5 bases). Trimming took 5 bases from V and 11 from J, leaving 12 bases between them. Germline CDR1 is LGHDT and CDR2 is YNNKEL (reference sequence). CDR3 length: 11 amino acids. CDR3 nucleotide sequence: TGTGCCAGCAGCTCCCGACAGCGTGCTTTCTTT. Translated, it gives CASSSRQRAFF.

This clone has just a few counts. The rearrangement uses TRBV15 and TRBJ1-4, with D possibly being TRBD1 (6 bases). Germline V lookup: CDR1 LNHNV, CDR2 YYDKDF (reference sequence). The CDR3 covers 15 residues. The ends were cut back, 0 bases at V and 8 bases at J, with 13 bases in the middle. The CDR3 here is CATSRESARGEKLFF. The CDR3 DNA is TGTGCCACCAGCAGAGAATCGGCCAGGGGCGAAAAACTGTTTTTT.

The chain has TRBV27 and TRBJ1-5, with D unresolved. Trimming removed 4 bases from V and 7 bases from J, with 8 bases in between. Germline CDR1 and CDR2: MNHEY and SMNVEV (reference sequence). CDR3 length equals 12 residues. Here the CDR3 reads CASSWNGQPQHF. The CDR3 DNA reads TGTGCCAGCAGTTGGAACGGGCAGCCCCAGCATTTT.

The J gene is TRBJ2-7, the V gene TRBV27, with 8 bases identical to TRBD1. The CDR3 consists of 14 residues. The trim removed 8 bases at V and 2 bases at J, leaving 8 bases unmatched. Germline V gives CDR1 MNHEY, CDR2 SMNVEV (reference sequence). The CDR3 DNA is TGTGCCAGCTGGAAGGACAGGGAACCCTACGAGCAGTACTTC. It encodes CASWKDREPYEQYF.